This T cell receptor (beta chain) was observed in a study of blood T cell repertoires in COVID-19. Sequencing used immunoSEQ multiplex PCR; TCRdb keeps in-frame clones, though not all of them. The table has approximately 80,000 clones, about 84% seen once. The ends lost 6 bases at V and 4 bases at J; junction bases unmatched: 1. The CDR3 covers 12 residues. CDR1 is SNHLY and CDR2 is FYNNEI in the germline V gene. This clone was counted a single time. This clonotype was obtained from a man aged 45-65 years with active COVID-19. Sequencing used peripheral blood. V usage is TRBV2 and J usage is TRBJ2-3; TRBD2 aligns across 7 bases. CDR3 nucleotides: TGTGCCAGCAGGGGGGGGGCAGATACGCAGTATTTT. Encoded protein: CASRGGADTQYF.